This T cell receptor beta chain was documented in a study of T-cell reconstitution after alpha-beta-depleted transplantation in children. Study-level results: Expanded graft clones, several hundred of them, were reportedly the source of alpha-beta T cells about two months after transplant. T cells produced anew were the main source of T-cell counts and diversity one year after transplant.

Unique molecular identifiers tagged the TCRbeta library. In TCRdb, the PCR reads were re-called with MiXCR into one record per CDR3 protein. The repertoire holds roughly 70,000 distinct CDR3 sequences, with approximately 5% as singletons. Germline trimming cut 7 bases from V and 2 bases from J; bases unmatched to any gene: 11. The CDR3 loop spans 16 amino acids. This clonotype was counted at least ten times. Its target is not known. This rearrangement joins TRBV12-3 or TRBV12-4 to TRBJ1-3; TRBD1 matches at 7 bases. This TCR was sampled from a boy under two years old who had a stem cell transplant for acute myeloid leukemia, so the T cells may come from the graft donor. Sequencing was performed on PBMCs, mostly from graft donor cells, taken 180 days after TCRalphabeta/CD19-depleted stem cell transplant. The CDR3 loop reads CASNRRTGLAGNTIYF. In DNA form, the CDR3 reads TGTGCCAGCAATCGGCGGACAGGCTTAGCTGGAAACACCATATATTTT.